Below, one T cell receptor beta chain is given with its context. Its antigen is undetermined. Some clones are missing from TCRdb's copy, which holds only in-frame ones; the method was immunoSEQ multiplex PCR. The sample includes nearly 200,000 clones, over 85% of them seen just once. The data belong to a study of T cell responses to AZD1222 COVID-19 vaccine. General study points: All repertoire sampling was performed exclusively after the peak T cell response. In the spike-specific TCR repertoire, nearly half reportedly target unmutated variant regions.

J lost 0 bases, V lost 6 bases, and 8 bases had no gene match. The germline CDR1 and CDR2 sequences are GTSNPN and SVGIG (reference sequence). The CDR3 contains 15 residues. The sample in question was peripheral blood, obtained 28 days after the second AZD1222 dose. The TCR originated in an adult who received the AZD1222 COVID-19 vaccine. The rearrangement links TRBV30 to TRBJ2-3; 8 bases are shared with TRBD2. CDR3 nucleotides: TGTGCCTGTCCTATCGAGCGGGGGAGCACAGATACGCAGTATTTT. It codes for CACPIERGSTDTQYF.